Reported below is one TCR beta chain. Measured with immunoSEQ multiplex PCR; TCRdb has only the in-frame clones, and not every one. Of about 100,000 clones listed, about 80% are singletons. The CDR3 sequence is 14 residues long. Germline V gene lookup returns CDR1 MNHEY and CDR2 SVGAGI. V trimming: 6 bases; J trimming: 4 bases; junction bases outside the gene matches: 6. The sample is drawn from a study of blood T cell repertoires in COVID-19. At the level of the study: Both acute and convalescent COVID-19 samples were obtained from the United States, Italy and Spain.

V is TRBV6-5 and J is TRBJ1-5; TRBD1 matches at 7 bases. The sample comprised peripheral blood. The receptor was isolated from a woman between 65 and 79 years old with acute or convalescent COVID-19. The CDR3 region has the DNA TGTGCCAGCAGCCAATACAGGGGAAATCAGCCCCAGCATTTT. Protein product: CASSQYRGNQPQHF.